The rows below give T cell receptor beta chains drawn from one sample of a study of T cell responses to AZD1222 COVID-19 vaccine. Measured with immunoSEQ multiplex PCR; TCRdb has only the in-frame clones, and not every one. This sample has 120,000 to 150,000 clones, with under 95% found just once. The sample here was peripheral blood, taken on day 0 of AZD1222 vaccination. Receptor source: an adult in good health. CDR3s include the opening cysteine and the closing phenylalanine or tryptophan. D genes are given only for firm matches. The size entry is marked missing in some rows and otherwise reads once, few, many or a size class.

v_gene	d_gene	abundance	j_gene	CDR3aa	CDR3nt
TRBV18	NA	NA	TRBJ1-6	CASSLRPGGESYNSPLHF	TGTGCCAGCTCACTTCGCCCGGGGGGCGAGTCCTATAATTCACCCCTCCACTTT
TRBV11-2	TRBD1	NA	TRBJ1-1	CASSPQAGGTEAFF	TGTGCCAGCAGCCCGCAGGCAGGGGGGACTGAAGCTTTCTTT
TRBV7-3	TRBD1	NA	TRBJ2-7	CASSPQGAGYEQYF	TGTGCCAGCAGCCCACAGGGGGCAGGGTACGAGCAGTACTTC
TRBV28	TRBD2	once	TRBJ2-7	CASSTRTSGRSYEQYF	TGTGCCAGCAGTACCCGGACTAGCGGGAGGTCCTACGAGCAGTACTTC
TRBV11-2	NA	NA	TRBJ2-1	CASSSSLGRGNEQFF	TGTGCCAGCAGCTCCTCGCTCGGAAGGGGGAATGAGCAGTTCTTC
TRBV7-9	NA	NA	TRBJ2-2	CASRFGGYSGANTGELFF	TGTGCCAGCAGGTTTGGGGGTTACTCTGGTGCGAACACCGGGGAGCTGTTTTTT
TRBV5-4	TRBD1	once	TRBJ1-2	CASSLPGGSGYTF	TGTGCCAGCAGCTTGCCAGGGGGCAGCGGCTACACCTTC
TRBV19	TRBD1	NA	TRBJ1-4	CASSGTGNEKLFF	TGTGCCAGCTCCGGGACAGGGAACGAAAAACTGTTTTTT
TRBV6-2/TRBV6-3	NA	NA	TRBJ1-6	CASSADVYNSPLHF	TGTGCCAGCAGTGCGGACGTATATAATTCACCCCTCCACTTT
TRBV7-2	NA	many	TRBJ2-7	CASSASSYEQYF	TGTGCCAGCAGCGCCAGCTCCTACGAGCAGTACTTC
TRBV13	TRBD2	NA	TRBJ2-1	CASSSGLEDNEQFF	TGTGCCAGCAGCTCCGGACTAGAAGACAATGAGCAGTTCTTC
TRBV18	TRBD1	NA	TRBJ2-4	CASSPGGQGGNIQYF	TGTGCCAGCTCACCAGGAGGACAGGGAGGAAACATTCAGTACTTC
TRBV19	NA	NA	TRBJ1-2	CASSIAPQGSYGYTF	TGTGCCAGTAGTATAGCCCCCCAGGGGAGCTATGGCTACACCTTC